One sample yielded the 29 T cell receptor beta chains listed below, sequenced in a study of blood T cell repertoires in COVID-19. Data came from immunoSEQ multiplex PCR; TCRdb stores just in-frame clones and leaves some out. Of a few hundred thousand clones in the sample, over 80% were seen once. The sequenced sample was PBMCs or T cells enriched from blood (not recorded which). These receptors came from a woman aged 50 to 60 who had recovered from COVID-19.

This chain joins TRBV24-1 and TRBJ2-5; possible D gene TRBD1, 6 bases. This CDR3 is built from 15 residues. In germline, CDR1 is KGHDR, CDR2 SFDVKD. Trimming cost V 4 bases and J 2 bases, with 13 bases left between them. The CDR3 DNA reads TGTGCCACCAGTGAATTTACAGGGCATCAAGAGACCCAGTACTTC. Translation gives CATSEFTGHQETQYF.

The chain recombines TRBV6-5 with TRBJ2-3; weak D call: TRBD2 (5 bases). CDR1 is MNHEY, CDR2 SVGAGI, per germline. With 0 bases removed from V and 0 bases from J, the gap between germline ends came to 10 bases. This CDR3 is built from 16 residues. The CDR3 spells CASSYSTGLSTDTQYF. The DNA for the CDR3 is TGTGCCAGCAGTTACTCAACCGGACTCAGCACAGATACGCAGTATTTT.

The chain is built from TRBV6-5 and TRBJ1-2, with TRBD1 matching over 8 bases. The ends lost 6 bases at V and 4 bases at J; junction bases unmatched: 7. The CDR3 has 14 amino acids. CDR1 MNHEY and CDR2 SVGAGI come from the germline V gene. CDR3 DNA: TGTGCCAGCAGACCGGACAGGGTACGCTATGGCTACACCTTC. As protein: CASRPDRVRYGYTF.

The V gene is TRBV5-4, the J gene TRBJ1-2; D not certain. V lost 4 bases, J lost 6 bases, and 13 bases lay in between. CDR3 length: 13 residues. Germline CDR1 SGHNT, CDR2 YYREEE (reference sequence). The CDR3 nucleotides read TGTGCCAGCAGCCCGGGCCGGGGAGATGGCTACACCTTC. Translating gives CASSPGRGDGYTF.

This clone showed up just a few times. The same CDR3 also results from other DNA sequences found in this sample. The chain couples TRBV3-1 (or the pseudogene TRBV3-2) to TRBJ1-1, with a tentative D call TRBD1 (5 bases). Germline CDR1 LGHDT, CDR2 YNNKEL (reference sequence). The CDR3 has 14 residues. V lost 2 bases and J lost 1, with 8 bases in between. CDR3 nucleotide sequence: TGTGCCAGCAGCCAACCCCAGGGGAACACTGAAGCTTTCTTT. Translation gives CASSQPQGNTEAFF.

This chain uses TRBV6-5 with TRBJ2-7; a possible D gene is TRBD2 (6 bases). The CDR3 is 15 residues long. Trimming shortened V by 0 bases and J by 3 bases, and 12 bases separated the two germline ends. CDR1 MNHEY and CDR2 SVGAGI come from the germline V gene. Written as DNA, the CDR3 is TGTGCCAGCAGTTACTCGTGGGAGGACTACTACGAGCAGTACTTC. Protein sequence: CASSYSWEDYYEQYF.

J is TRBJ2-3 and V is TRBV21-1; the table's D gene call, TRBD1, was not cross checked with the DNA. TRBV21-1 is reported as a pseudogene. There are 15 residues in the CDR3. CDR3 region: CASPPVRQGRDTQYF. CDR3 nucleotide sequence: TGTGCCAGCCCTCCTGTCCGGCAGGGGCGAGATACGCAGTATTTT.

Within the sample, this clone is large (0.1 to 1%). The CDR3 here is CASSDGTQNTEAFF. CDR3 sequence (DNA): TGTGCCAGCAGCGACGGGACTCAGAACACTGAAGCTTTCTTT. The gene calls are TRBV6-5 and TRBJ1-1; D is possibly TRBD1 (5 bases). The CDR3 spans 14 residues. Germline CDR1 and CDR2: MNHEY and SVGAGI. Trimming stripped 6 bases from V and 1 base from J, with 12 bases between.

The chain joins TRBV5-1 to TRBJ2-7, with TRBD1 identical over 11 bases. CDR1 and CDR2 (germline): SGHRS, YFSETQ. J was trimmed by 3 bases and V by 2 bases; bases with no gene match: 7. This CDR3 region has 16 residues. The CDR3 loop reads CASSLMDGTGGYEQYF. CDR3 nucleotide sequence: TGCGCCAGCAGCTTAATGGATGGGACAGGGGGCTACGAGCAGTACTTC. The complete variable domain, with remaining parts taken from reference TRBV5-1 and TRBJ2-7, reads KAGVTQTPRYLIKTRGQQVTLSCSPISGHRSVSWYQQTPGQGLQFLFEYFSETQRNKGNFPGRFSGRQFSNSRSEMNVSTLELGDSALYLCASSLMDGTGGYEQYFGPGTRLTVT.

The CDR3 sequence is CASSLYPGGVYEQYF. Written as DNA, the CDR3 is TGTGCCAGCAGCTTATACCCGGGAGGCGTCTACGAGCAGTACTTC. The gene calls are TRBV11-2 and TRBJ2-7, with 7 bases identical to TRBD2. Germline lookup yields CDR1 SGHAT and CDR2 FQNNGV. The length of the CDR3 is 15 residues. The J segment lost 3 bases and the V segment lost 2 bases, leaving 7 bases of the junction unmatched.

The chain joins TRBV6-1 to TRBJ2-7; weak D call: TRBD2 (5 bases). Germline lookup yields CDR1 MNHNS and CDR2 SASEGT. V was trimmed by 0 bases and J by 4 bases, leaving 7 bases between them. This CDR3 region has 13 residues. As DNA, the CDR3 is TGTGCCAGCAGTGAAGCAGGGAGATACGAGCAGTACTTC. Residues: CASSEAGRYEQYF.

The chain employs TRBV7-8 and TRBJ2-1, with D possibly TRBD1 on 5 matching bases. The germline V gene has CDR1 SGHVS and CDR2 FQNEAQ. The germline V and J ends were trimmed by 4 bases and 5 bases, with 12 bases remaining between them. CDR3 length equals 14 residues. The CDR3 protein is CASSSRQNHNEQFF. CDR3 DNA sequence: TGTGCCAGCAGCTCGCGACAGAACCACAATGAGCAGTTCTTC.

This clone has a handful of counts. V is TRBV7-9 and J is TRBJ1-1; 7 positions agree with TRBD1. The CDR3 has 17 amino acids. The V gene's germline CDR1 is SEHNR and CDR2 FQNEAQ (reference sequence). V trimming: 4 bases; J trimming: 5 bases; junction bases outside the gene matches: 16. CDR3 region: CASSSPGQPVIGTEAFF. The CDR3 DNA sequence: TGTGCCAGCAGCTCTCCGGGACAGCCTGTGATTGGGACTGAAGCTTTCTTT.

This clone has only one observation. The genes are TRBV7-9 and TRBJ2-6; 10 nucleotides match TRBD1. Germline lookup yields CDR1 SEHNR and CDR2 FQNEAQ (reference sequence). The CDR3 covers 19 residues. V trimming: 4 bases; J trimming: 0 bases; junction bases outside the gene matches: 9. The CDR3 region has the DNA TGTGCCAGCAGCTCCTCCGGGACAGGGGCATTCTCTGGGGCCAACGTCCTGACTTTC. Its translation: CASSSSGTGAFSGANVLTF.

The gene calls are TRBV9 and TRBJ1-2, with D maybe TRBD1 (5 bases). The CDR3 has 18 residues. CDR1 and CDR2 from the germline V gene are SGDLS and YYNGEE. The V end was cut by 0 bases, the J end by 6 bases, with 24 bases between. CDR3 bases: TGTGCCAGCAGCGTAGGGCCGGTCCTATCAGGAGGAGGGGATGGCTACACCTTC. Its protein product is CASSVGPVLSGGGDGYTF.

The chain carries TRBV7-6 and TRBJ2-2; D unclear. V gave up 0 bases and J gave up 6 bases, with 5 bases separating them. The germline V gene encodes CDR1 SGHVS and CDR2 FNYEAQ. This CDR3 is built from 13 residues. CDR3 DNA: TGTGCCAGCAGCTTAGCCCAGGCCGGGGAGCTGTTTTTT. Protein sequence: CASSLAQAGELFF.

This sequence joins TRBV5-6 and TRBJ2-3; 12 bases are shared with TRBD2. The CDR3 runs 16 residues. Unmatched junction bases numbered 8, after V lost 4 bases and J lost 5 bases. Germline values: CDR1 SGHDT, CDR2 YYEEEE. The CDR3 nucleotides are TGTGCCAGCAGCAGGACTAGCGGGATTTTGGAAGATACGCAGTATTTT. Its protein product is CASSRTSGILEDTQYF.

This clone was counted between two and nine times. The gene calls are TRBV5-1 and TRBJ2-1; D not resolved. Germline V gene lookup returns CDR1 SGHRS and CDR2 YFSETQ. The length of the CDR3 is 15 residues. V lost 0 bases to trimming and J lost 0 bases, with 7 bases between them. CDR3 nucleotides: TGCGCCAGCAGCTTGGATTCAAACTCCTACAATGAGCAGTTCTTC. Protein product: CASSLDSNSYNEQFF.

The CDR3 nucleotides read TGTGCCAGCAGCGCCACGGGACAGAGCTTCGGTGAAGCTTTCTTT. Its translation is CASSATGQSFGEAFF. The chain has TRBV9 and TRBJ1-1, with 7 positions matching TRBD1. Germline-derived CDR1 and CDR2 are SGDLS and YYNGEE. The CDR3 is 15 amino acids. The V gene end was trimmed by 3 bases and the J gene end by 7 bases; junction bases not matched to a gene: 12.

This clone was observed a single time. The J gene is TRBJ2-7, the V gene TRBV7-3; 8 bases match TRBD2. V was pared by 2 bases and J by 1 base, with 4 bases of the junction left unmatched. Germline lookup yields CDR1 SGHTA and CDR2 FQGTGA. The CDR3 is 15 residues long. CDR3 DNA sequence: TGTGCCAGCAGCTTAGCCGCTAGCGGGTCCTACGAGCAGTACTTC. It translates to CASSLAASGSYEQYF.

The gene calls are TRBV11-1 and TRBJ2-1; 7 nucleotides match TRBD1. V shed 3 bases and J 3 bases; nucleotides not matched to a gene: 5. The germline CDR1 and CDR2 sequences are SGHAT and FQDESV (reference sequence). This CDR3 has 15 residues. CDR3 sequence: CASSFRDRNYNEQFF. In DNA form, the CDR3 reads TGTGCCAGCAGCTTCCGGGACAGAAACTACAATGAGCAGTTCTTC. The full variable domain, its missing parts supplied by reference TRBV11-1 and TRBJ2-1, is EAEVAQSPRYKITEKSQAVAFWCDPISGHATLYWYRQILGQGPELLVQFQDESVVDDSQLPKDRFSAERLKGVDSTLKIQPAELGDSAMYLCASSFRDRNYNEQFFGPGTRLTVL.

The V gene is TRBV9, the J gene TRBJ2-3, with TRBD2 matching over 9 bases. Germline CDR1 reads SGDLS; CDR2 reads YYNGEE. The CDR3 consists of 16 residues. The V segment lost 0 bases and the J segment 6 bases; nucleotides outside the gene matches: 8. The CDR3 nucleotides are TGTGCCAGCAGCGTAGAGGCGGGGGGGCCCTTCGATACGCAGTATTTT. Its translation: CASSVEAGGPFDTQYF. The complete variable domain, with remaining parts taken from reference TRBV9 and TRBJ2-3, reads DSGVTQTPKHLITATGQRVTLRCSPRSGDLSVYWYQQSLDQGLQFLIQYYNGEERAKGNILERFSAQQFPDLHSELNLSSLELGDSALYFCASSVEAGGPFDTQYFGPGTRLTVL.

V usage is TRBV18 and J usage is TRBJ2-1; 12 bases fit TRBD2. V was clipped by 2 bases and J by 2 bases; unmatched bases: 7. The CDR3 has 18 residues. In germline, CDR1 is KGHSH, CDR2 LQKENI. CDR3 in amino acids: CASSPGASGRAAYNEQFF. As DNA, the CDR3 is TGTGCCAGCTCACCAGGCGCTAGCGGGAGGGCGGCCTACAATGAGCAGTTCTTC.

V is TRBV6-2 or TRBV6-3 and J is TRBJ2-7, with 12 bases fitting TRBD2. V lost 0 bases and J lost 3; bases outside the gene matches: 3. The V gene's germline CDR1 is MNHEY and CDR2 SVGEGT. The CDR3 contains 16 residues. The CDR3 DNA reads TGTGCCAGCAGTTACTCGGTACTAGCGGGAGGCTACGAGCAGTACTTC. As protein: CASSYSVLAGGYEQYF.

The chain carries TRBV19 and TRBJ2-7; 11 nucleotides line up with TRBD1. This CDR3 is built from 15 residues. V lost 4 bases and J lost 11; bases outside the gene matches: 13. The germline CDR1 and CDR2 sequences are LNHDA and SQIVND (reference sequence). The CDR3 region is CASSTYGTGGLVEYF. Here the CDR3 DNA reads TGTGCCAGTAGTACTTACGGGACAGGGGGGTTAGTGGAGTACTTC.

V is TRBV30 and J is TRBJ1-2; D perhaps matches TRBD1 (6 bases). CDR3 size: 13 residues. Germline lookup yields CDR1 GTSNPN and CDR2 SVGIG (reference sequence). Trimming removed 2 bases from V and 8 bases from J, with 15 bases in between. As DNA, the CDR3 is TGTGCCTGGAGTCGGGGGGGGCCGACGGGCTACACCTTC. It translates to CAWSRGGPTGYTF.

The V gene is TRBV20-1, the J gene TRBJ2-7; 8 bases line up with TRBD2. V was clipped by 3 bases and J by 2 bases; unmatched bases: 9. Germline CDR1 DFQATT, CDR2 SNEGSKA (reference sequence). This CDR3 has 15 amino acids. CDR3 in amino acids: CSASWLAGATYEQYF. The CDR3, as DNA: TGCAGTGCTAGTTGGCTAGCGGGCGCTACCTACGAGCAGTACTTC.

The V gene is TRBV6-5, the J gene TRBJ2-2; 13 bases map to TRBD2. This CDR3 region has 16 residues. V shed 4 bases, J shed 7 bases, and the junction held 6 bases outside the gene matches. Per germline, CDR1 MNHEY and CDR2 SVGAGI. CDR3 in amino acids: CASSSRLAGGIGELFF. CDR3 coding DNA: TGTGCCAGCAGTTCACGACTAGCGGGAGGAATCGGGGAGCTGTTTTTT.

The gene calls are TRBV9 and TRBJ1-6, with D perhaps matching TRBD1 (6 bases). Trimming pared 2 bases from V and 7 bases from J, leaving 13 bases between. The CDR3 sequence is 15 residues long. Germline CDR1 reads SGDLS; CDR2 reads YYNGEE. The CDR3 nucleotides read TGTGCCAGCAGCGTTCAGGGGAAAACGAATTCACCCCTCCACTTT. Translation: CASSVQGKTNSPLHF. Full variable domain (rest looked up from reference TRBV9 and TRBJ1-6): DSGVTQTPKHLITATGQRVTLRCSPRSGDLSVYWYQQSLDQGLQFLIQYYNGEERAKGNILERFSAQQFPDLHSELNLSSLELGDSALYFCASSVQGKTNSPLHFGNGTRLTVT.